The clone carrying this TCR beta chain turned up a few times. Antigen: not known. The record originates from a study of T-cell memory formation after mild COVID-19. At the level of the study: TCR clusters showed largely donor specificity.

TCRdb analysed the 5' RACE reads with MiXCR anew, one entry per CDR3 protein. The table includes more than 250,000 distinct CDR3 sequences, around 15% detected once. General study results and limits: Contracting clones from day 15 to 85 showed balanced CD4/CD8; later expanders favored CD4+. CM and EM subsets held most contracting CD4+ clones; EMRA held CD8+ ones.

This TCR derives from a young man who had mild COVID-19 (a few samples of this study predate the infection). Cell type and time point are not known. The sample comprised PBMCs or a T cell subset sorted from them (not recorded which).

CDR3 amino acids: CASSYQRGYEQYF. CDR3 coding DNA: TGTGCCAGCAGCTATCAGCGGGGATACGAGCAGTACTTC. J is TRBJ2-7 and V is TRBV7-2; 7 nucleotides align to TRBD2. Germline CDR1 is SGHTA and CDR2 is FQGNSA. This CDR3 comprises 13 residues. Unmatched junction bases numbered 4, after V lost 4 bases and J lost 4 bases.